This TCR beta chain comes out of a study of T cells after yellow fever vaccination. Across the study: In the case of low-cell-number fractions, SMART-Seq v4 Ultra Low Input was used for preparation.

This clonotype was counted ten times or more. Its antigen is as yet unknown. General study points: At 95% to 98% for CD4 and around 91% for CD8, most primary-vaccination clones showed up again after the booster. A secondary response was less intense yet reached its peak sooner, at day 5 versus 15.

With 4 bases clipped from V and 5 bases from J, the junction kept 3 bases outside the gene matches. CDR1 is LGHDT, CDR2 YNNKEL, per germline (reference sequence). CDR3 length: 15 residues. One entry per CDR3 protein, called by TCRdb with MiXCR from the 5' RACE reads. The top ten hold approximately 16% of the sample, which has about 350,000 distinct CDR3 sequences, around 8.1% seen once. The chain combines TRBV3-1 with TRBJ2-3, with TRBD2 matching 13 bases. The sequence was collected from a man aged 18 to 35 who received the YFV17D yellow fever vaccine. The starting material was PBMCs, obtained roughly 47 days after the first yellow fever vaccination. In DNA, the CDR3 is TGTGCCAGCAGCCCTGGACTAGCGGGGGAAGATACGCAGTATTTT. It encodes CASSPGLAGEDTQYF.